This TCR beta chain appears in the sequencing data of a study of CD8 T cells in Susac syndrome. The CDR3 consists of 11 residues. Trimming took 8 bases from V and 1 from J, leaving 8 bases between them. Germline CDR1 DFQATT, CDR2 SNEGSKA (reference sequence). The sequenced target, TCR beta, came from blood CD8+ and CD4+ T cells. Random hexamers were used to reverse transcribe the RNA input (about 0.5 to 1 ug). The amplification used immunoSEQ multiplex PCR on TCR beta CDR3; it spanned 54 Vbeta and 13 Jbeta. TCRdb used MiXCR to reprocess the immunoSEQ multiplex PCR reads, holding one entry per CDR3 protein. Of over 200,000 distinct CDR3 sequences listed, 95% were seen once; the top ten hold approximately 0.082%.

The V and J genes are TRBV20-1 and TRBJ2-5; D remains unclear. Sample: CD4+ T cells from PBMCs. The TCR comes from a human donor with multiple sclerosis. The CDR3 DNA sequence: TGCAGTTCACCGACCCAAGAGACCCAGTACTTC. Protein: CSSPTQETQYF.